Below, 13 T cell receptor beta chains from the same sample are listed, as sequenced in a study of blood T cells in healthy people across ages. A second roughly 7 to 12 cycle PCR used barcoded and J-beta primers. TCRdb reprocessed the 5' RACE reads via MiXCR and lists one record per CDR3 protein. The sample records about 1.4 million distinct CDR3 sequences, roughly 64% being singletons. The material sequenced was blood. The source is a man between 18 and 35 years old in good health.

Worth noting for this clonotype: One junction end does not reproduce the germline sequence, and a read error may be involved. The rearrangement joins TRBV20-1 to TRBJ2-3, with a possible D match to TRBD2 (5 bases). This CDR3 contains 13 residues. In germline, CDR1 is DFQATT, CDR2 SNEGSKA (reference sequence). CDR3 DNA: TGCAGTCCCACAGACTATAGCACAGATGCGCAGTATTTT. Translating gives CSPTDYSTDAQYF.

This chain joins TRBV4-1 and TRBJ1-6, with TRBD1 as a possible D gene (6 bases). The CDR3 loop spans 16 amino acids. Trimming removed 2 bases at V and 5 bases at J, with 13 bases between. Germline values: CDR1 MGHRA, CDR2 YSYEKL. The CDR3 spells CASSQSGHPDNSPLHF. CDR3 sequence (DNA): TGCGCCAGCAGCCAATCGGGACACCCGGATAATTCACCCCTCCACTTT.

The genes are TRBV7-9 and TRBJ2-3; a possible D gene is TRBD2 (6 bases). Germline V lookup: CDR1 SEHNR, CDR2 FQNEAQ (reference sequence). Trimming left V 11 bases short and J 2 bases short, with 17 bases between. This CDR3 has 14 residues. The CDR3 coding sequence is TGTGCCGGCGAGAATAGCGGAGCCACAGATACGCAGTATTTT. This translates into CAGENSGATDTQYF.

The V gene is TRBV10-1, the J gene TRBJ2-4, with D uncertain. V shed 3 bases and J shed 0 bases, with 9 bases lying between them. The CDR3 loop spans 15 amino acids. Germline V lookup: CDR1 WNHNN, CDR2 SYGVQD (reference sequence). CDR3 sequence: CASSDHGLAKNIQYF. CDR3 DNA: TGCGCCAGCAGTGACCACGGTCTAGCCAAAAACATTCAGTACTTC.

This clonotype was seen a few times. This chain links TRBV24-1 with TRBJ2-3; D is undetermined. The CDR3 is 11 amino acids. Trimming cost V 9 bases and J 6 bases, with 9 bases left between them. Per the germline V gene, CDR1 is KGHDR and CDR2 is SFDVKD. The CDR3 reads CATQNQDTQYF. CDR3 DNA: TGTGCCACCCAGAATCAGGATACGCAGTATTTT.

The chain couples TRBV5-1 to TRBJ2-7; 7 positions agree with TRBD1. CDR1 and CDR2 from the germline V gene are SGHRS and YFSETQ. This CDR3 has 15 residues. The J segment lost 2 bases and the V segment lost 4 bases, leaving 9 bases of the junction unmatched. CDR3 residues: CASSLTGAATYEQYF. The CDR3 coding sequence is TGCGCCAGCAGCCTAACAGGGGCCGCAACCTACGAGCAGTACTTC.

CDR3 loop: CASSQGLATPCNEQFF. For the CDR3, the DNA is TGTGCCAGCAGCCAGGGACTTGCGACGCCCTGCAATGAGCAGTTCTTC. The chain recombines TRBV3-1 with TRBJ2-1; D perhaps matches TRBD2 (6 bases). This CDR3 spans 16 amino acids. Looked up from germline, CDR1 is LGHDT and CDR2 is YNNKEL (reference sequence). V was cut by 3 bases and J by 6 bases, with 18 bases left in between.

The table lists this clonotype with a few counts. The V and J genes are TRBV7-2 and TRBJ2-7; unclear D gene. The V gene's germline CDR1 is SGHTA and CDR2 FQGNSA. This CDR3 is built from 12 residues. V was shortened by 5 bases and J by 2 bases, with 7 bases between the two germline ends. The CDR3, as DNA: TGTGCCAGCAGCCGGACCCCCTACGAGCAGTACTTC. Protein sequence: CASSRTPYEQYF.

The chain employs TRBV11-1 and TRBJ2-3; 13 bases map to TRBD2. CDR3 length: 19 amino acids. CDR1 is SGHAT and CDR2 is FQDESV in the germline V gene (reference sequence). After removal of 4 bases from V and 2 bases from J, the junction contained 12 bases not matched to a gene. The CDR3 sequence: CASSSRLGTSGENTDTQYF. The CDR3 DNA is TGTGCCAGCAGCTCACGCCTTGGGACTAGCGGGGAGAACACAGATACGCAGTATTTT.

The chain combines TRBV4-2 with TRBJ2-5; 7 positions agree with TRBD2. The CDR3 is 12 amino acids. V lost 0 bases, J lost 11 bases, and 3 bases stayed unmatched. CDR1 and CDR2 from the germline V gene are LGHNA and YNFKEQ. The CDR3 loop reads CASSQEGGVQYF. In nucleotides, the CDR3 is TGTGCCAGCAGCCAAGAGGGGGGGGTGCAGTACTTC.

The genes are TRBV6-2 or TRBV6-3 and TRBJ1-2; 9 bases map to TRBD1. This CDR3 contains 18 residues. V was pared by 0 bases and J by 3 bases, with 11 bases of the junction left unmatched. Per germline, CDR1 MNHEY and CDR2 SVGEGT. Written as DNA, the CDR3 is TGTGCCAGCAGTTACTCTTCGACAGGGGGGATTCAGGACTATGGCTACACCTTC. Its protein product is CASSYSSTGGIQDYGYTF.

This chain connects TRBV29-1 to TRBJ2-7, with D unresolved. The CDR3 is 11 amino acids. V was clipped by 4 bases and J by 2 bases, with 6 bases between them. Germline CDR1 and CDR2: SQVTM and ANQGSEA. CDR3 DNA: TGCAGCGTTGGTGACGCCTACGAGCAGTACTTC. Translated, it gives CSVGDAYEQYF.

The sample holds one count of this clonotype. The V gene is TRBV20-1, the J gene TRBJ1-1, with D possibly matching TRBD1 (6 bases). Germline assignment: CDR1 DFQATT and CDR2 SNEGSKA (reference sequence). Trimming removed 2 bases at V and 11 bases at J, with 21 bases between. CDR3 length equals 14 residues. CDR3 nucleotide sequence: TGCAGTGCTAGATCCGCCGGGACATCGAGGAAGGCTTTCTTT. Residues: CSARSAGTSRKAFF.